The 5 T cell receptor beta chains below come from one sample, sequenced in a study of T cell responses to AZD1222 COVID-19 vaccine. TCRdb keeps only in-frame clones here, not all; method: immunoSEQ multiplex PCR. The sample consists of over 100,000 clones, around 86% of them appearing once. Source: peripheral blood, taken on day 0 of AZD1222 vaccination. Receptor source: an adult in good health.

V is TRBV27 and J is TRBJ2-7; 7 bases agree with TRBD2. Germline loops: CDR1 MNHEY, CDR2 SMNVEV (reference sequence). V dropped 1 base and J dropped 1; count of bases not matched to a gene: 4. There are 15 residues in the CDR3. The CDR3 nucleotides read TGTGCCAGCAGTTTATGGGGGGGAGAATCCTACGAGCAGTACTTC. It encodes CASSLWGGESYEQYF.

This chain uses TRBV30 with TRBJ2-7; the D is unclear. Germline loops: CDR1 GTSNPN, CDR2 SVGIG (reference sequence). The CDR3 runs 14 residues. With 0 bases removed from V and 7 bases from J, the gap between germline ends came to 16 bases. CDR3 DNA sequence: TGTGCCTGGAGTGTACTTCGAGGTGGGTTGGAGCAGTACTTC. The encoded protein is CAWSVLRGGLEQYF.

J is TRBJ2-5 and V is TRBV5-1; no clear D gene. Germline lookup yields CDR1 SGHRS and CDR2 YFSETQ. V lost 0 bases and J lost 0, with 6 bases in between. The CDR3 is 14 residues long. In DNA form, the CDR3 reads TGCGCCAGCAGCTTGGACTTCAACCAAGAGACCCAGTACTTC. Translation gives CASSLDFNQETQYF. The whole variable domain, remainder taken from reference TRBV5-1 and TRBJ2-5, is KAGVTQTPRYLIKTRGQQVTLSCSPISGHRSVSWYQQTPGQGLQFLFEYFSETQRNKGNFPGRFSGRQFSNSRSEMNVSTLELGDSALYLCASSLDFNQETQYFGPGTRLLVL.

The gene calls are TRBV11-3 and TRBJ2-2; D remains ambiguous. The CDR3 runs 13 residues. V lost 4 bases to trimming and J lost 5 bases, with 8 bases between them. Per germline, CDR1 SGHNT and CDR2 YENEEA. CDR3 amino acids: CASSSRATGELFF. The CDR3 DNA reads TGTGCCAGCAGCTCAAGGGCTACCGGGGAGCTGTTTTTT.

Only one count was recorded for this clone. The J gene is TRBJ1-1, the V gene TRBV7-8, with D perhaps TRBD1 (6 bases). With 2 bases removed from V and 6 bases from J, the gap between germline ends came to 16 bases. Germline lookup yields CDR1 SGHVS and CDR2 FQNEAQ. The CDR3 totals 15 residues. The CDR3 protein is CASSLTGPVSAEAFF. The CDR3, as DNA: TGTGCCAGCAGCTTAACAGGGCCGGTGTCTGCTGAAGCTTTCTTT.